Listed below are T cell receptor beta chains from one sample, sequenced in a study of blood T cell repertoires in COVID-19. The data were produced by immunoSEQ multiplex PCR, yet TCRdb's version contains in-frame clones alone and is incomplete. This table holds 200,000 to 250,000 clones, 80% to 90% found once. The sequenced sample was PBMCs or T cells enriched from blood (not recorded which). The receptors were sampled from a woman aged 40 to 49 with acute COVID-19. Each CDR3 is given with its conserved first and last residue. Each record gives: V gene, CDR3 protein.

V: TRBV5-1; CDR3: CASREAGLRPHF
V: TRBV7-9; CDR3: CASSLLSSSGDYNEQFF
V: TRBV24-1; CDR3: CATSDPSWPQWRNQPQHF
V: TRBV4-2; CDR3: CASSQEGLALAGELFF
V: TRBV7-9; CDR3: CASRPTWDTQYF
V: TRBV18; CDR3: CASSPRGDRGASPLHF
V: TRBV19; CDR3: CASGTSGFSYEQYF
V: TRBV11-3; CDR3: CASSLTSGTDTQYF
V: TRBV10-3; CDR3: CAISEMGLSGNTIYF
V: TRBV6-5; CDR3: CASSYGGRLETQYF
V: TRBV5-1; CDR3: CARTSGKVKGNEQFF
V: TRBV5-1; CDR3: CASSLTSGHSNEQFF
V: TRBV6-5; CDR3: CASSYSRGWETQYF
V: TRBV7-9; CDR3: CAGRQGGAVNTEAFF
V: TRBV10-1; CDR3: CASSESGLAGGRYEQYF
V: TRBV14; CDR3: CASSQVQLAGASHEQYF
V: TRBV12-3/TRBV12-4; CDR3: CASSPGAPGTQYF
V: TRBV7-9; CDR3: CATRRPGEAFF
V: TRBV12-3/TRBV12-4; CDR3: CASSLRGGNEQFF
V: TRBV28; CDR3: CASSFTYGYTF
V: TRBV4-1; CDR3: CASSQNAAGGFYEQYF
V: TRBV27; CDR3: CASTPLAGSNEQFF
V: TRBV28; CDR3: CASRDRDEQYF
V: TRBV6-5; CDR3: CASSYYRGGKDTQYF
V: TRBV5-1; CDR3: CASSLMDRVGSTEAFF
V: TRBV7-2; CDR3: CASSSSGGYNEQFF
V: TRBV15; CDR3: CATSRGGLAEYEQYF
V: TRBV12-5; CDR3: CASGPWNTGELFF
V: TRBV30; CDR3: CAWSYRPGQGKNIQYF
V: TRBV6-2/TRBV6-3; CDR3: CASSSTGEVNQPQHF
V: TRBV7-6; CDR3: CASSARTTPSYEQYF
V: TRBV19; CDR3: CASSPMSTGELFF
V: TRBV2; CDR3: CASSPPWTSGRDNEQFF
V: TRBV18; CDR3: CASTPGLAGEGGETQYF
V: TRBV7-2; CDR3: CASSLATGGGRMNTEAFF
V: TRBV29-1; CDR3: CSAKGQTGGETQYF
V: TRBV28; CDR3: CASSSGNQPQHF
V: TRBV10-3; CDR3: CAISESGWGTVHEQYF
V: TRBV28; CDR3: CASSASSVHGYTF
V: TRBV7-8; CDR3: CASSTRQGTGYTF
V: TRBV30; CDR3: CAWRGAAGNTIYF
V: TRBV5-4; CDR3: CASSWGGSSTDTQYF
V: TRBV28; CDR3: CASRRQGAFNEQFF
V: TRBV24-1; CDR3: CATSDFQGRSFHEQFF
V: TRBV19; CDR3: CASSPSNTEAFF
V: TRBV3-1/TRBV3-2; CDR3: CASSQVGQLNTEAFF
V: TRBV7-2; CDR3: CASSLYSGSGNSYEQYF
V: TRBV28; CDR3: CASRQGGGSNHEQYF
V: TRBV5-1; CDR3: CASSLEPGKGTEAFF
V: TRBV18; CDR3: CASRRDSHTGELFF
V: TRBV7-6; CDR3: CASSLNGDTQYF
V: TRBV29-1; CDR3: CSVPNTRGDYGYTF
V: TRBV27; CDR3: CASSLKGGLAGGGAYEQYF